Listed below are T cell receptor beta chains from one sample, sequenced in a study of control samples from healthy donors and cancer patients. Produced via immunoSEQ multiplex PCR; TCRdb's table is partial and in-frame only. The data show roughly 95,000 clones, with about 89% seen just once and nearly 0.95% held by the top ten. Sequencing was done on a sample of blood. The receptors come from a woman in her 30s in good health. Each CDR3 is given without its conserved first and last residue. The D gene is left open where the match is weak.

J gene: TRBJ1-1
D gene: TRBD1
V gene: TRBV5-6
CDR3 protein: ASRFDRDTEAF

J gene: TRBJ2-1
D gene: TRBD2
V gene: TRBV3-1/TRBV3-2
CDR3 protein: ASSLRTSRHNEQF

J gene: TRBJ2-2
D gene: NA
V gene: TRBV24-1
CDR3 protein: ATSDYTGELF

J gene: TRBJ2-7
D gene: NA
V gene: TRBV30
CDR3 protein: AWRLADLREQY

J gene: TRBJ1-2
D gene: TRBD1
V gene: TRBV6-2/TRBV6-3
CDR3 protein: ASSHGVSGGIYGYT

J gene: TRBJ1-1
D gene: NA
V gene: TRBV3-1/TRBV3-2
CDR3 protein: ASSQWAQNTEAF

J gene: TRBJ2-1
D gene: NA
V gene: TRBV9
CDR3 protein: ASSVALAGINEQF

J gene: TRBJ1-5
D gene: NA
V gene: TRBV9
CDR3 protein: ASSVNGDWPQH

J gene: TRBJ2-7
D gene: NA
V gene: TRBV18
CDR3 protein: ASSPFGEQY

J gene: TRBJ1-6
D gene: NA
V gene: TRBV3-1/TRBV3-2
CDR3 protein: ASSQGSGVDSPLH

J gene: TRBJ1-5
D gene: NA
V gene: TRBV7-2
CDR3 protein: ASSLGEFIQGGGNQPQH

J gene: TRBJ2-3
D gene: NA
V gene: TRBV2
CDR3 protein: ASSVFSIGADTQY

J gene: TRBJ2-7
D gene: NA
V gene: TRBV5-1
CDR3 protein: ASSATGETTYEQY

J gene: TRBJ1-2
D gene: NA
V gene: TRBV10-2
CDR3 protein: ASSESADHYGYT

J gene: TRBJ1-2
D gene: NA
V gene: TRBV30
CDR3 protein: AWSVWSGRYGYT

J gene: TRBJ2-7
D gene: NA
V gene: TRBV3-1/TRBV3-2
CDR3 protein: ASSQVHEQY

J gene: TRBJ1-4
D gene: TRBD1
V gene: TRBV9
CDR3 protein: ASSLGQGGEKLF

J gene: TRBJ1-2
D gene: NA
V gene: TRBV5-1
CDR3 protein: ASSPTGTTYGYT

J gene: TRBJ1-5
D gene: NA
V gene: TRBV1
CDR3 protein: TSSQESSNQPQH

J gene: TRBJ2-1
D gene: NA
V gene: TRBV30
CDR3 protein: AWRESGNEQF

J gene: TRBJ2-7
D gene: TRBD1
V gene: TRBV29-1
CDR3 protein: SVEAWTGSREQY

J gene: TRBJ1-2
D gene: NA
V gene: TRBV9
CDR3 protein: ASSVGVGYT

J gene: TRBJ1-6
D gene: TRBD1
V gene: TRBV28
CDR3 protein: ASRETGRGSPLH

J gene: TRBJ2-1
D gene: NA
V gene: TRBV9
CDR3 protein: ASSVDYSSYNEQF

J gene: TRBJ2-7
D gene: NA
V gene: TRBV18
CDR3 protein: ASSPRGTRGYEQY

J gene: TRBJ2-2
D gene: NA
V gene: TRBV19
CDR3 protein: ASSGTASTGELF

J gene: TRBJ1-6
D gene: NA
V gene: TRBV28
CDR3 protein: ASSLFGRARNSPLH

J gene: TRBJ2-7
D gene: TRBD2
V gene: TRBV6-1
CDR3 protein: ASSEVKREGRYEQY

J gene: TRBJ2-3
D gene: NA
V gene: TRBV7-9
CDR3 protein: ASSLGLVSTDTQY

J gene: TRBJ2-6
D gene: TRBD2
V gene: TRBV5-1
CDR3 protein: ASSGLGGYSGANVLT

J gene: TRBJ1-6
D gene: TRBD1
V gene: TRBV6-5
CDR3 protein: ASRATGERSPLH

J gene: TRBJ2-2
D gene: NA
V gene: TRBV5-1
CDR3 protein: ASSQNTGELF

J gene: TRBJ2-6
D gene: NA
V gene: TRBV3-1/TRBV3-2
CDR3 protein: ASSQDTAAFPGANVLT

J gene: TRBJ2-3
D gene: TRBD1
V gene: TRBV19
CDR3 protein: ASSSLRDRGRDTQY

J gene: TRBJ1-4
D gene: NA
V gene: TRBV19
CDR3 protein: ATTMRAANEKLF

J gene: TRBJ2-2
D gene: TRBD1
V gene: TRBV18
CDR3 protein: ASSSGQGATGELF

J gene: TRBJ1-1
D gene: NA
V gene: TRBV28
CDR3 protein: ASSSVPEAF

J gene: TRBJ2-1
D gene: TRBD2
V gene: TRBV6-5
CDR3 protein: ASSYSSSGGSDEQF